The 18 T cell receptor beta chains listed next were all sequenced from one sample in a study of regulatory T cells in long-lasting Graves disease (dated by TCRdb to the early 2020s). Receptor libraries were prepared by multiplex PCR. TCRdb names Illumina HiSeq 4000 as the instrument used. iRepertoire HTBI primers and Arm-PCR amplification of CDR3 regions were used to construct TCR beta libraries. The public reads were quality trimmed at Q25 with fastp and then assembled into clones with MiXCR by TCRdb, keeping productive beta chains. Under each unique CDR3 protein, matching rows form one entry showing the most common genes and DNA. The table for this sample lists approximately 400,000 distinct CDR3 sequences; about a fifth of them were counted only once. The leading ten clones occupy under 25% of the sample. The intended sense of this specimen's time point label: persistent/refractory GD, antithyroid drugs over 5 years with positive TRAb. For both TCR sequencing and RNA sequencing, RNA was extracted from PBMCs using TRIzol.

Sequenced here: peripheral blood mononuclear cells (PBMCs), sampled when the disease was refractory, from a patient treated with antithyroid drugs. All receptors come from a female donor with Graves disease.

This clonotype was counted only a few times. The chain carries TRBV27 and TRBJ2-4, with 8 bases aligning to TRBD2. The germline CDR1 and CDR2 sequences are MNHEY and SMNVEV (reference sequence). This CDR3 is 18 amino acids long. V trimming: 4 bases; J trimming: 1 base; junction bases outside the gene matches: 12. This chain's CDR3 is CASSSRGGEGGAKNIQYF. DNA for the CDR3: TGTGCCAGCAGTTCACGGGGGGGGGAAGGAGGTGCCAAAAACATTCAGTACTTC.

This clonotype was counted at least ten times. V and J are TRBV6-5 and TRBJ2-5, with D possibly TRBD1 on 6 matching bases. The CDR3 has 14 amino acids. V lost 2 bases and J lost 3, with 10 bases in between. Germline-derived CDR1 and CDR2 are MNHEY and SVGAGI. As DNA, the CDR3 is TGTGCCAGCAGTTACAGGGCAGGGGAAGAGACCCAGTACTTC. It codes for CASSYRAGEETQYF.

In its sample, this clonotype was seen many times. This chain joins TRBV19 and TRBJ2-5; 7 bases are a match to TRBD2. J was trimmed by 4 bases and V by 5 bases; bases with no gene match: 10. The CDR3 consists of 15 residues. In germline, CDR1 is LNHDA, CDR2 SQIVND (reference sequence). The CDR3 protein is CASSDSGGRGETQYF. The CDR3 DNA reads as TGTGCCAGTAGTGACAGCGGCGGGAGAGGAGAGACCCAGTACTTC.

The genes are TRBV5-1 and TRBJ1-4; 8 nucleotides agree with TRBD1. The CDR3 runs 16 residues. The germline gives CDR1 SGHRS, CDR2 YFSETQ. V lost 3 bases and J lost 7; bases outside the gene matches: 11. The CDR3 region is CASSSLGTGGGEKLFF. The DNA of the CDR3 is TGCGCCAGCAGCTCCCTCGGGACAGGAGGCGGTGAAAAACTGTTTTTT.

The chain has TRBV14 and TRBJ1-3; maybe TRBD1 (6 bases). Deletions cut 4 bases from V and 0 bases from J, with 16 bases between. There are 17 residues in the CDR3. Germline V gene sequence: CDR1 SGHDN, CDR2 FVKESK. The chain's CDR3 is CASSLNGGGFSGNTIYF. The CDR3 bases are TGTGCCAGCAGCCTAAACGGAGGGGGGTTCTCTGGAAACACCATATATTTT. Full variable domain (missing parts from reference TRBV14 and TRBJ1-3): EAGVTQFPSHSVIEKGQTVTLRCDPISGHDNLYWYRRVMGKEIKFLLHFVKESKQDESGMPNNRFLAERTGGTYSTLKVQPAELEDSGVYFCASSLNGGGFSGNTIYFGEGSWLTVV.

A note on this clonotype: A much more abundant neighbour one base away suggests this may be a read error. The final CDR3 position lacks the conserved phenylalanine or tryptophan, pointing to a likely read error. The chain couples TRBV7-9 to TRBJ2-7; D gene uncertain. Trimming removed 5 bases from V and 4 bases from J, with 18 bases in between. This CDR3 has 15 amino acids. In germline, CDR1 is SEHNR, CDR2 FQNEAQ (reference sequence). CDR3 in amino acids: CASSPSDAQTYEQYL. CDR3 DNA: TGTGCCAGCAGCCCCTCAGATGCGCAAACATACGAGCAGTACTTA.

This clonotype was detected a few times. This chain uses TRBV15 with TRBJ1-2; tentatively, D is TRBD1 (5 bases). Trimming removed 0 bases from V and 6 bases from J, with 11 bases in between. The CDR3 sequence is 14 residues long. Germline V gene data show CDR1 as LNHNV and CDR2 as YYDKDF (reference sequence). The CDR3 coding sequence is TGTGCCACCAGCAGAGATCTTGGGGGTGATGGCTACACCTTC. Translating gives CATSRDLGGDGYTF.

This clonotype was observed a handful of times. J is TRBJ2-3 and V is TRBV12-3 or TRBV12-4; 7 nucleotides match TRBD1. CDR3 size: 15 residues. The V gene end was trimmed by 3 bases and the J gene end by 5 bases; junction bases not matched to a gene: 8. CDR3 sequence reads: CASSLRWTGGDTQYF. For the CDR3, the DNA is TGTGCCAGCAGTTTGAGGTGGACAGGTGGAGATACGCAGTATTTT.

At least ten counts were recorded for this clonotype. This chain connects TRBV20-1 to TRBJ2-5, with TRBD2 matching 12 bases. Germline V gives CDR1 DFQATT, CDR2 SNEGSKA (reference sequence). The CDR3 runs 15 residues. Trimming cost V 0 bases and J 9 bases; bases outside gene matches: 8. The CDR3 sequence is CSARDFLAGGLAQYF. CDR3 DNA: TGCAGTGCTAGAGATTTCCTAGCGGGAGGGTTGGCCCAGTACTTC.

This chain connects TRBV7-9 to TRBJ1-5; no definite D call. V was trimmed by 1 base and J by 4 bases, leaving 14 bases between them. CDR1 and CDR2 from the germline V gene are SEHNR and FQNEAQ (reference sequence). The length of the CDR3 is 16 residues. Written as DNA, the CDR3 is TGTGCCAGCAGCTTAGATGTTATCGGATCGAATCAGCCCCAGCATTTT. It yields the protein CASSLDVIGSNQPQHF.

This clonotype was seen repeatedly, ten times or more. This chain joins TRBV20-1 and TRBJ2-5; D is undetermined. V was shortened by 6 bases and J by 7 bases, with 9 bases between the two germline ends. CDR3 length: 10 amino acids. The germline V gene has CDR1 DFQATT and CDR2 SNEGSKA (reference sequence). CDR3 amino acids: CSAALGTQYF. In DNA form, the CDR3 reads TGCAGTGCCGCCCTTGGGACCCAGTACTTC.

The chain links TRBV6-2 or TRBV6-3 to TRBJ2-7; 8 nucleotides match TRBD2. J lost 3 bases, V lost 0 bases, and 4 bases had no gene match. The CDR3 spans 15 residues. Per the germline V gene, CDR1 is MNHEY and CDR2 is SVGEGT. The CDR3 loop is CASSYSGGAFYEQYF. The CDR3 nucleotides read TGTGCCAGCAGTTACTCCGGGGGGGCTTTCTACGAGCAGTACTTC.

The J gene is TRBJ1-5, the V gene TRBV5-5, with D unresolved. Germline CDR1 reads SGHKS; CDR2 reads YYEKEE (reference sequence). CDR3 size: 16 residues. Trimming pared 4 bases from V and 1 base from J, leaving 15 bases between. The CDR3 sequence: CASSPRMAGSNQPQHF. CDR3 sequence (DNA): TGTGCCAGCAGCCCTCGGATGGCCGGGAGCAATCAGCCCCAGCATTTT.

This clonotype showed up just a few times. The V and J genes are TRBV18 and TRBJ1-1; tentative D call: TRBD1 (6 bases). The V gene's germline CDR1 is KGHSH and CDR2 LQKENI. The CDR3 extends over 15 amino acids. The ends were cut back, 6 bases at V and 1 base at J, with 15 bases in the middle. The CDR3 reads CASSERDTTNTEAFF. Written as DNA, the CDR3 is TGTGCCAGCTCGGAACGGGACACCACGAACACTGAAGCTTTCTTT. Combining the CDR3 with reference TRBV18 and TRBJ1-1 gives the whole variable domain NAGVMQNPRHLVRRRGQEARLRCSPMKGHSHVYWYRQLPEEGLKFMVYLQKENIIDESGMPKERFSAEFPKEGPSILRIQQVVRGDSAAYFCASSERDTTNTEAFFGQGTRLTVV.

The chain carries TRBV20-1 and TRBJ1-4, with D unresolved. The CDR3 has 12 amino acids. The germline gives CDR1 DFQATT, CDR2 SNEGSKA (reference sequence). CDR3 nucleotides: TGCAGCCCGGACGTTCGAGGTCGGAGAGTGTTTTTT. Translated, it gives CSPDVRGRRVFF.

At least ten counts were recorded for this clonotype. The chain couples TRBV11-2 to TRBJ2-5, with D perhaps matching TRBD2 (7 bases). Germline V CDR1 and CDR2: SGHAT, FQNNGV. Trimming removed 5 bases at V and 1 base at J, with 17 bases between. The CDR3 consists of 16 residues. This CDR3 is CASSPGAGAIQETQYF. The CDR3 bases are TGTGCCAGCAGCCCTGGGGCGGGGGCCATCCAAGAGACCCAGTACTTC.

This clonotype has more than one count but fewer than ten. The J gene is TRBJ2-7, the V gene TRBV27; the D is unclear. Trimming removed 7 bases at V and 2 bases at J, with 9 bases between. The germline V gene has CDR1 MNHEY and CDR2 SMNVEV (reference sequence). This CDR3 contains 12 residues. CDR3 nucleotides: TGTGCCAGCATGGGGTGGGCCTACGAGCAGTACTTC. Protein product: CASMGWAYEQYF.

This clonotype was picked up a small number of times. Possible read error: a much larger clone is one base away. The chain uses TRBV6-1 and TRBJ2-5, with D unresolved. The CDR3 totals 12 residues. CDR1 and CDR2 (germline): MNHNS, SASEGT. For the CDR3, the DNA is TGTGTCAGCAGCCAAACGGTGGAGACCCAGTACTTC. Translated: CVSSQTVETQYF.